This T cell receptor beta chain was profiled in a study of regulatory T cells in long-lasting Graves disease. Points from the study as a whole: Accuracy may have suffered from the small sample size. Persistent-disease Graves' patients showed less TCR diversity than new cases. With persistent disease, TRBV28, TRBJ1-2 and TRBJ2-5 were the favored segments.

The germline V gene has CDR1 MDHEN and CDR2 SYDVKM. V lost 6 bases, J lost 5 bases, and 14 bases lay in between. This CDR3 is 13 amino acids long. This clonotype was counted many times. The antigen remains unidentified. Time point noted: persistent/refractory GD, antithyroid drugs over 5 years with positive TRAb. RNA extracted from PBMCs served as the sequencing template. According to the study, TCR beta libraries were built with iRepertoire HTBI primers and CDR3-region Arm-PCR. TCRdb called the multiplex PCR reads again in MiXCR, with one record for every CDR3 protein. Of some 330,000 distinct CDR3 sequences in the sample, 20% to 25% were seen once.

The V and J genes are TRBV28 and TRBJ2-7; unclear D gene. This receptor was taken from a woman in her forties with Graves disease. The sequences come from peripheral blood mononuclear cells (PBMCs), collected when the disease was refractory, from a patient treated with antithyroid drugs. This CDR3 reads CASSPSWSNEQYF. CDR3 nucleotide sequence: TGTGCCAGCAGCCCCTCTTGGAGTAACGAGCAGTACTTC.